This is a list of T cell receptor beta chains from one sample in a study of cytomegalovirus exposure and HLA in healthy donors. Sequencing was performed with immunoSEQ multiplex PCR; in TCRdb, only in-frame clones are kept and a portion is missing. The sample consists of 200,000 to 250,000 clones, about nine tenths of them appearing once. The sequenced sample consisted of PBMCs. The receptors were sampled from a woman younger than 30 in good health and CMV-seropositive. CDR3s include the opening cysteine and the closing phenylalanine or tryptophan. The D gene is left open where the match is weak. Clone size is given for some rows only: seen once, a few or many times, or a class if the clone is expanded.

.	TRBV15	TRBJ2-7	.	TGTGCCACCAGCAGAGATCTCGGGGTCTCCTACGAGCAGTACTTC	CATSRDLGVSYEQYF
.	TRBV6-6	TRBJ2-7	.	TGTGCCAGCGGAGGGGCTTCCTACGAGCAGTACTTC	CASGGASYEQYF
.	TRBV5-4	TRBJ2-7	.	TGTGCCAGCAGCTTGGTGGGGGGAGGCTACGAGCAGTACTTC	CASSLVGGGYEQYF
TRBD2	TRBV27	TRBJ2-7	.	TGTGCCAGCAGCTCTAGCGGGGGGTCCTACGAGCAGTACTTC	CASSSSGGSYEQYF
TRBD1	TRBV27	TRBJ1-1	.	TGTGCCAGCGGCAAAGGGGGCCTCGACCGTGAAGCTTTCTTT	CASGKGGLDREAFF
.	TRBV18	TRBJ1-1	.	TGTGCCAGCTCACCTTCTGTCGGACGGGAGAACACTGAAGCTTTCTTT	CASSPSVGRENTEAFF
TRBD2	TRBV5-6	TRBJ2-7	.	TGTGCCAGCAGCTCCCTAGCGGGAGGGCCGGTGGAGCAGTACTTC	CASSSLAGGPVEQYF
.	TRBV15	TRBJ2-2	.	TGTGCCACCAGCAGAGTGACCGGGAGTAAGCCCGGGGAGCTGTTTTTT	CATSRVTGSKPGELFF
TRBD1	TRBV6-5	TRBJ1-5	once	TGTGCCAGCAGTTACCGCGGGACAGTAAATCAGCCCCAGCATTTT	CASSYRGTVNQPQHF
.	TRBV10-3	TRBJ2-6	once	TGTGCCATCAGTGACAGGCCACTCACTGGGGCCAACGTCCTGACTTTC	CAISDRPLTGANVLTF
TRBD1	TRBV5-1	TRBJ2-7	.	TGCGCCAGCAGCCCCCAGACAGGGGGCGAGTACGAGCAGTACTTC	CASSPQTGGEYEQYF
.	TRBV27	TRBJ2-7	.	TGTGCCAGCGGTATACCGGACAGTTCCTACGAGCAGTACTTC	CASGIPDSSYEQYF
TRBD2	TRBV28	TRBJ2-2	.	TGTGCCAGCAGTTCCCCACTAGCGGGATGGACCGGGGAGCTGTTTTTT	CASSSPLAGWTGELFF
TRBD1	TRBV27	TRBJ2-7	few	TGTGCCAGCAGTATCGGACAGGGGGGCTCCGAGCAGTACTTC	CASSIGQGGSEQYF
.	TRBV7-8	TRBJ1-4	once	TGTGCCAGCAGCTTAGCAGGGGTCGGAACTAATGAAAAACTGTTTTTT	CASSLAGVGTNEKLFF
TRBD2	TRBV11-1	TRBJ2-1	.	TGTGCCAGCAGCTTAGCCGGTAGCGGGAGAGGGGACAATGAGCAGTTCTTC	CASSLAGSGRGDNEQFF
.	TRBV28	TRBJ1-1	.	TGTGCCATCTCCCCCGGGGGAGGGGGCACTGAAGCTTTCTTT	CAISPGGGGTEAFF
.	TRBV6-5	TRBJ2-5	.	TGTGCCAGCAGTTACGGCCAGGCGCAAGAGACCCAGTACTTC	CASSYGQAQETQYF
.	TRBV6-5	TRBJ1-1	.	TGTGCCAGCAGTTACTTACGGGGGGTAGGGCACACTGAAGCTTTCTTT	CASSYLRGVGHTEAFF
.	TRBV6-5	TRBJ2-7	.	TGTGCCACCGGACTTATCTACGAGCAGTACTTC	CATGLIYEQYF
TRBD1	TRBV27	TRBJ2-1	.	TGTGCCAGCAGTCCTGGGACAGGATACAATGAGCAGTTCTTC	CASSPGTGYNEQFF
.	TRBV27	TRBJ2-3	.	TGTGCCAGCAGTCCGCAAACCGGGGTATCGTTAGATACGCAGTATTTT	CASSPQTGVSLDTQYF
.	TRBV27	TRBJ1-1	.	TGTGCCAGCAGTTTCGGGGGAGGTACTGAAGCTTTCTTT	CASSFGGGTEAFF
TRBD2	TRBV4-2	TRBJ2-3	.	TGTGCCAGCAGCCAAGGTCGGGCTAGCGGAACCACAGATACGCAGTATTTT	CASSQGRASGTTDTQYF
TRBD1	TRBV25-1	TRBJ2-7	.	TGTGCCAGCAGTGGGGGGACAGGGGTGTACGAGCAGTACTTC	CASSGGTGVYEQYF
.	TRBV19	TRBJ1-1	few	TGTGCCAGTAGTTTACCTCCAGGATTCAACACTGAAGCTTTCTTT	CASSLPPGFNTEAFF